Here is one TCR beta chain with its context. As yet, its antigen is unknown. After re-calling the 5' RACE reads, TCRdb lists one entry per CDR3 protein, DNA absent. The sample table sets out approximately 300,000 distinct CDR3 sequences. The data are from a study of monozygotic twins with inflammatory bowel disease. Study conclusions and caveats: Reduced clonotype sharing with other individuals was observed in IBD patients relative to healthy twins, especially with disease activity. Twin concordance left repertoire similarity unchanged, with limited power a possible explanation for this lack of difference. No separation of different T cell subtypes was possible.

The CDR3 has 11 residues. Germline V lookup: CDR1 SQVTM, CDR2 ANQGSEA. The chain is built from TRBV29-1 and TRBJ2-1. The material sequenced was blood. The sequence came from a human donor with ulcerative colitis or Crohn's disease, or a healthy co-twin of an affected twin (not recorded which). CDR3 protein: CSVDTYNEQFF.